This TCR beta chain emerged from a study of T cells in Graves' hyperthyroidism and ophthalmopathy. The blood specimen was taken at initial hyperthyroidism diagnosis, before any ophthalmopathy symptoms. Germline V lookup: CDR1 DFQATT, CDR2 SNEGSKA (reference sequence). V was shortened by 6 bases and J by 8 bases, with 19 bases between the two germline ends. The CDR3 consists of 14 residues. TCR beta CDR3 region amplification was performed from RNA transcripts. The TCR CDR3 first-round RT-PCR relied on the HTBI primer set. TCRdb processed the multiplex PCR reads anew with MiXCR; each CDR3 protein has one entry. The sample carries hundreds of thousands of distinct CDR3 sequences, approximately 18% recorded once.

The source is a woman aged 50 to 60 with Graves' hyperthyroidism that later progressed to Graves' ophthalmopathy. The sequenced material came from blood. The rearrangement uses TRBV20-1 and TRBJ1-4; D perhaps matches TRBD1 (6 bases). CDR3 sequence: CSAGDRKGGEKLFF. Here the CDR3 DNA reads TGCAGTGCGGGTGACAGGAAGGGGGGGGAAAAACTGTTTTTT.